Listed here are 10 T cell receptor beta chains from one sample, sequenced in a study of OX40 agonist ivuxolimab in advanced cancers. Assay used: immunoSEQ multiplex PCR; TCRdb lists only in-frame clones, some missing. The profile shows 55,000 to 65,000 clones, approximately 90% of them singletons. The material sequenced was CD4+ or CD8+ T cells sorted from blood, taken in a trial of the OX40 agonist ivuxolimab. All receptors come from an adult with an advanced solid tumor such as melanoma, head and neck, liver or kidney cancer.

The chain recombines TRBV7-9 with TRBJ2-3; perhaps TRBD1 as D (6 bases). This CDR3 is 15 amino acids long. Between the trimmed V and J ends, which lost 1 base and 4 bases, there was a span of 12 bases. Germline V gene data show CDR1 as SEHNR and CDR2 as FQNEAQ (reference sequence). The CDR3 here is CASSLGGGISDTQYF. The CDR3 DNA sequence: TGTGCCAGCAGCTTAGGTGGGGGCATATCAGATACGCAGTATTTT.

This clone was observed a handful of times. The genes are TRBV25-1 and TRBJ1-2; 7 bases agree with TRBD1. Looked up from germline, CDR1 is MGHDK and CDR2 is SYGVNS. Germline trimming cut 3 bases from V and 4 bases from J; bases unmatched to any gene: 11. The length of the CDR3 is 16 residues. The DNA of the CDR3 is TGTGCCAGCAGTGAGGGGCGCATCAGGGGGACCTATGGCTACACCTTC. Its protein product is CASSEGRIRGTYGYTF.

DNA of the CDR3: TGTGCCAGCAGTTACTCAGAAGGGTATCAGCCCCAGCATTTT. It encodes CASSYSEGYQPQHF. The V call is TRBV6-6, the J call TRBJ1-5; unclear D gene. CDR1 is MNHNY and CDR2 is SVGAGI in the germline V gene (reference sequence). The CDR3 is 14 amino acids. V was cut by 0 bases and J by 5 bases, with 8 bases left in between.

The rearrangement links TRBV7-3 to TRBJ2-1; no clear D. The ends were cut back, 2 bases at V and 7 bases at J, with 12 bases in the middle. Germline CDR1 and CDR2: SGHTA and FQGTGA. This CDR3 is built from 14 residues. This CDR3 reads CASSLGPARNEQFF. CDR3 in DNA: TGTGCCAGCAGCTTAGGGCCGGCGAGGAATGAGCAGTTCTTC.

DNA for the CDR3: TGTGCCAGCAGTGAATTGGGGGGCGGTGAGCAGTTCTTC. Amino acid sequence: CASSELGGGEQFF. This chain uses TRBV6-1 with TRBJ2-1; D may correspond to TRBD1 or TRBD2 (6 bases each). Trimming cost V 2 bases and J 9 bases, with 11 bases left between them. CDR1 is MNHNS, CDR2 SASEGT, per germline. This CDR3 has 13 amino acids.

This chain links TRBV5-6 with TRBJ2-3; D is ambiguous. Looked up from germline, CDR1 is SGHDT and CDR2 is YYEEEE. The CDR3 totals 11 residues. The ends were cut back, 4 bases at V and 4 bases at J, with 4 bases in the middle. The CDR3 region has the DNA TGTGCCAGCAGCAGCTCAGATACGCAGTATTTT. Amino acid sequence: CASSSSDTQYF.

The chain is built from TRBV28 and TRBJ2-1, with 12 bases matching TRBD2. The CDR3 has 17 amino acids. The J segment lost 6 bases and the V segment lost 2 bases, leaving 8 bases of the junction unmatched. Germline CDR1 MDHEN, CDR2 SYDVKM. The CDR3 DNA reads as TGTGCCAGCAGTTTAGCTAGCGGGGGGGCCTGGACCAATGAGCAGTTCTTC. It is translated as CASSLASGGAWTNEQFF.

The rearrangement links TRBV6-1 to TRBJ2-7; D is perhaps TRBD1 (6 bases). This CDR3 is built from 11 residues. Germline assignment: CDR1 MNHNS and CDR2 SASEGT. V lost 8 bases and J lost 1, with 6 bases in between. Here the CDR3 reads CASGQSYEQYV. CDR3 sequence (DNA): TGTGCCAGCGGACAGTCCTACGAGCAGTACGTC.

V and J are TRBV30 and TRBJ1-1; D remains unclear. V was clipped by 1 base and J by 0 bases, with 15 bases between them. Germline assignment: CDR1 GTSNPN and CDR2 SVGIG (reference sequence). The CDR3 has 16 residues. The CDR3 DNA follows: TGTGCCTGGAGTGAGGGCCACGGAGGTTTGAACACTGAAGCTTTCTTT. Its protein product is CAWSEGHGGLNTEAFF.

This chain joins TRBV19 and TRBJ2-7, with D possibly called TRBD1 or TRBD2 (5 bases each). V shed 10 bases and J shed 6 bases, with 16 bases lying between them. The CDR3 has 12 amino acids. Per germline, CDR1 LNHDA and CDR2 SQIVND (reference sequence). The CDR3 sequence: CATSSGAGEQYV. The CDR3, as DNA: TGTGCCACCTCGTCCGGGGCGGGCGAGCAGTACGTC.